A selection of T cell receptor beta chains follows, all from one sample in a study of cytomegalovirus exposure and HLA in healthy donors. The method was immunoSEQ multiplex PCR; TCRdb's version includes in-frame clones alone and lacks a portion of them. The sample records fewer than 200,000 clones, roughly three quarters being singletons. The specimen was PBMCs. The receptors originated from a man aged 18 to 30 in good health and CMV-seropositive. Both conserved end residues are part of each CDR3. The order of the fields is V gene, clone size, J gene, D gene, CDR3 protein, CDR3 DNA. A D gene is named only where the DNA matches it firmly. Size is omitted from some rows. Given values are once, few, many or a class for expanded clones.

V gene: TRBV19
clone size: -
J gene: TRBJ2-3
D gene: -
CDR3 protein: CASSGLGGSDTQYF
CDR3 DNA: TGTGCCAGTAGCGGACTAGGGGGGTCAGATACGCAGTATTTT

V gene: TRBV11-2
clone size: few
J gene: TRBJ1-1
D gene: -
CDR3 protein: CASSLFSRVDLEAFF
CDR3 DNA: TGTGCCAGCAGCTTATTCTCCAGGGTAGACCTCGAAGCTTTCTTT

V gene: TRBV18
clone size: few
J gene: TRBJ1-5
D gene: TRBD1
CDR3 protein: CASSLDRDLSQPQHF
CDR3 DNA: TGTGCCAGCTCACTTGACAGGGATCTTAGTCAGCCCCAGCATTTT

V gene: TRBV9
clone size: -
J gene: TRBJ1-1
D gene: TRBD1
CDR3 protein: CASSGQLTGGEAFF
CDR3 DNA: TGTGCCAGCAGCGGTCAATTGACAGGGGGCGAAGCTTTCTTT

V gene: TRBV10-3
clone size: -
J gene: TRBJ1-2
D gene: -
CDR3 protein: CAIQAFGGAGGYTF
CDR3 DNA: TGTGCCATCCAAGCATTTGGGGGGGCTGGAGGCTACACCTTC

V gene: TRBV2
clone size: -
J gene: TRBJ2-3
D gene: -
CDR3 protein: CASSPDRSETDTQYF
CDR3 DNA: TGTGCCAGCAGTCCTGACAGGTCGGAGACAGATACGCAGTATTTT

V gene: TRBV6-6
clone size: once
J gene: TRBJ1-3
D gene: -
CDR3 protein: CASSQGPGNTIYF
CDR3 DNA: TGTGCCAGCAGCCAGGGGCCTGGAAACACCATATATTTT

V gene: TRBV4-1
clone size: -
J gene: TRBJ1-2
D gene: TRBD1
CDR3 protein: CASSQGRGGQGNYGYTF
CDR3 DNA: TGCGCCAGCAGCCAAGGTCGAGGGGGACAGGGGAACTATGGCTACACCTTC

V gene: TRBV29-1
clone size: -
J gene: TRBJ1-1
D gene: -
CDR3 protein: CSVGSGDTEAFF
CDR3 DNA: TGCAGCGTTGGGTCCGGGGACACTGAAGCTTTCTTT

V gene: TRBV6-5
clone size: few
J gene: TRBJ2-1
D gene: TRBD1
CDR3 protein: CASSFGQGRTFDEQFF
CDR3 DNA: TGTGCCAGCAGTTTCGGACAGGGCCGGACCTTTGATGAGCAGTTCTTC

V gene: TRBV7-3
clone size: -
J gene: TRBJ1-1
D gene: -
CDR3 protein: CASSAQGFGTEAFF
CDR3 DNA: TGTGCCAGCAGCGCACAGGGTTTCGGCACTGAAGCTTTCTTT

V gene: TRBV6-1
clone size: few
J gene: TRBJ2-7
D gene: TRBD1
CDR3 protein: CASSAGTGGSYEQYF
CDR3 DNA: TGTGCCAGCAGTGCAGGGACAGGGGGCTCCTACGAGCAGTACTTC

V gene: TRBV30
clone size: -
J gene: TRBJ2-7
D gene: TRBD1
CDR3 protein: CAWSVKQGGSEQYF
CDR3 DNA: TGTGCCTGGAGTGTAAAACAGGGGGGAAGCGAGCAGTACTTC

V gene: TRBV5-1
clone size: -
J gene: TRBJ2-2
D gene: -
CDR3 protein: CASSTSGPGELFF
CDR3 DNA: TGCGCCAGCAGCACCTCAGGTCCCGGGGAGCTGTTTTTT

V gene: TRBV5-6
clone size: -
J gene: TRBJ2-5
D gene: -
CDR3 protein: CASSLLQAQETQYF
CDR3 DNA: TGTGCCAGCAGCTTGTTACAGGCACAAGAGACCCAGTACTTC

V gene: TRBV5-1
clone size: -
J gene: TRBJ2-7
D gene: TRBD2
CDR3 protein: CASSLTAGGLYEQYF
CDR3 DNA: TGCGCCAGCAGCTTGACAGCGGGAGGTCTCTACGAGCAGTACTTC

V gene: TRBV10-1
clone size: -
J gene: TRBJ1-4
D gene: -
CDR3 protein: CASSRSRLVEFF
CDR3 DNA: TGCGCCAGCAGTAGGAGTAGACTCGTCGAGTTTTTT

V gene: TRBV6-5
clone size: -
J gene: TRBJ1-2
D gene: -
CDR3 protein: CASSYFSGAGGRGYTF
CDR3 DNA: TGTGCCAGCAGTTACTTCAGCGGGGCGGGAGGTCGGGGCTACACCTTC

V gene: TRBV9
clone size: -
J gene: TRBJ1-1
D gene: -
CDR3 protein: CASSVVTAGGEAFF
CDR3 DNA: TGTGCCAGCAGCGTAGTGACGGCCGGGGGTGAAGCTTTCTTT

V gene: TRBV14
clone size: -
J gene: TRBJ1-1
D gene: -
CDR3 protein: CASSQERVNTEAFF
CDR3 DNA: TGTGCCAGCAGCCAAGAGAGGGTGAACACTGAAGCTTTCTTT

V gene: TRBV9
clone size: few
J gene: TRBJ1-2
D gene: TRBD1
CDR3 protein: CASSAGTGIHYGYTF
CDR3 DNA: TGTGCCAGCAGCGCTGGGACAGGGATACACTATGGCTACACCTTC

V gene: TRBV11-3
clone size: few
J gene: TRBJ1-1
D gene: TRBD1
CDR3 protein: CASSDTDRVWNTEAFF
CDR3 DNA: TGTGCCAGCAGCGATACGGACAGGGTATGGAACACTGAAGCTTTCTTT

V gene: TRBV29-1
clone size: -
J gene: TRBJ2-3
D gene: -
CDR3 protein: CSVERQGSTDTQYF
CDR3 DNA: TGCAGCGTTGAAAGGCAGGGAAGCACAGATACGCAGTATTTT

V gene: TRBV18
clone size: -
J gene: TRBJ2-2
D gene: TRBD2
CDR3 protein: CASSLASGNAGELFF
CDR3 DNA: TGTGCCAGCTCACTAGCTAGCGGGAACGCCGGGGAGCTGTTTTTT

V gene: TRBV18
clone size: once
J gene: TRBJ2-7
D gene: -
CDR3 protein: CASSPNQAFRDTSEQYF
CDR3 DNA: TGTGCCAGCTCCCCAAATCAAGCGTTCCGGGACACCTCCGAGCAGTACTTC

V gene: TRBV27
clone size: -
J gene: TRBJ2-7
D gene: -
CDR3 protein: CASPLEQYF
CDR3 DNA: TGTGCCTCTCCCCTCGAGCAGTACTTC

V gene: TRBV5-4
clone size: -
J gene: TRBJ1-2
D gene: TRBD1
CDR3 protein: CASSFQGGDEHGYTF
CDR3 DNA: TGTGCCAGCAGCTTCCAGGGGGGCGACGAACATGGCTACACCTTC

V gene: TRBV11-2
clone size: few
J gene: TRBJ2-3
D gene: TRBD2
CDR3 protein: CASSLVSVWRGMDTQYF
CDR3 DNA: TGTGCCAGCAGCTTAGTATCGGTGTGGCGGGGGATGGATACGCAGTATTTT

V gene: TRBV30
clone size: -
J gene: TRBJ2-7
D gene: -
CDR3 protein: CAWSIKGAIGTYEQYF
CDR3 DNA: TGTGCCTGGAGTATTAAAGGGGCTATAGGTACCTACGAGCAGTACTTC

V gene: TRBV5-6
clone size: few
J gene: TRBJ2-7
D gene: TRBD2
CDR3 protein: CASSFASGSQGQYF
CDR3 DNA: TGTGCCAGCAGCTTCGCTAGCGGGAGCCAGGGGCAGTACTTC

V gene: TRBV7-9
clone size: -
J gene: TRBJ2-2
D gene: -
CDR3 protein: CASSLVANTGELFF
CDR3 DNA: TGTGCCAGCAGCTTAGTGGCCAACACCGGGGAGCTGTTTTTT

V gene: TRBV10-3
clone size: -
J gene: TRBJ2-7
D gene: -
CDR3 protein: CAIRPETAVSYEQYF
CDR3 DNA: TGTGCCATCAGACCAGAAACAGCCGTCTCCTACGAGCAGTACTTC

V gene: TRBV2
clone size: once
J gene: TRBJ1-2
D gene: -
CDR3 protein: CASRATDLTNYGYTF
CDR3 DNA: TGTGCCAGCAGGGCGACAGATTTAACTAACTATGGCTACACCTTC

V gene: TRBV18
clone size: -
J gene: TRBJ1-1
D gene: TRBD1
CDR3 protein: CASSPGQRLNTEAFF
CDR3 DNA: TGTGCCAGCTCACCGGGACAGCGACTGAACACTGAAGCTTTCTTT

V gene: TRBV29-1
clone size: -
J gene: TRBJ2-3
D gene: -
CDR3 protein: CSPRFSTDTQYF
CDR3 DNA: TGCAGCCCCAGGTTTAGTACAGATACGCAGTATTTT

V gene: TRBV7-2
clone size: -
J gene: TRBJ2-5
D gene: -
CDR3 protein: CASSLARKGETQYF
CDR3 DNA: TGTGCCAGCAGCTTAGCGAGGAAAGGAGAGACCCAGTACTTC

V gene: TRBV6-4
clone size: -
J gene: TRBJ2-5
D gene: TRBD2
CDR3 protein: CASSRGGLETQYF
CDR3 DNA: TGTGCCAGCAGCCGGGGGGGCTTAGAGACCCAGTACTTC

V gene: TRBV5-1
clone size: -
J gene: TRBJ2-7
D gene: -
CDR3 protein: CASSLGLGFDEQYF
CDR3 DNA: TGCGCCAGCAGCTTGGGACTAGGGTTCGACGAGCAGTACTTC

V gene: TRBV19
clone size: few
J gene: TRBJ1-1
D gene: -
CDR3 protein: CASRRESTEAFF
CDR3 DNA: TGTGCCAGTAGGAGAGAAAGCACTGAAGCTTTCTTT

V gene: TRBV5-4
clone size: -
J gene: TRBJ2-3
D gene: TRBD2
CDR3 protein: CASRASGRISTDTQYF
CDR3 DNA: TGTGCCAGCAGGGCGAGCGGGAGGATTAGCACAGATACGCAGTATTTT

V gene: TRBV2
clone size: -
J gene: TRBJ1-2
D gene: TRBD1
CDR3 protein: CASRSRTGGYGYTF
CDR3 DNA: TGTGCCAGCAGATCCAGGACAGGCGGGTATGGCTACACCTTC

V gene: TRBV29-1
clone size: -
J gene: TRBJ1-6
D gene: TRBD1
CDR3 protein: CSVETAGGIGNSPLHF
CDR3 DNA: TGCAGCGTTGAAACGGCAGGGGGCATCGGTAATTCACCCCTCCACTTT

V gene: TRBV6-6
clone size: -
J gene: TRBJ2-1
D gene: -
CDR3 protein: CASSYGSNDHNEQFF
CDR3 DNA: TGTGCCAGCAGTTACGGTAGCAACGATCACAATGAGCAGTTCTTC

V gene: TRBV29-1
clone size: -
J gene: TRBJ1-1
D gene: -
CDR3 protein: CSAGEGNTEAFF
CDR3 DNA: TGCAGCGCCGGCGAGGGGAACACTGAAGCTTTCTTT

V gene: TRBV11-3
clone size: -
J gene: TRBJ2-1
D gene: TRBD1
CDR3 protein: CASSLSGTANNEQFF
CDR3 DNA: TGTGCCAGCAGCTTAAGTGGGACAGCGAACAATGAGCAGTTCTTC

V gene: TRBV7-9
clone size: -
J gene: TRBJ1-6
D gene: -
CDR3 protein: CSSSPSNVDSPLHF
CDR3 DNA: TGTTCCAGCAGCCCCAGTAATGTGGATTCACCCCTCCACTTT

V gene: TRBV6-5
clone size: -
J gene: TRBJ2-3
D gene: -
CDR3 protein: CASSQTRIADTQYF
CDR3 DNA: TGTGCCAGCAGCCAGACAAGGATCGCAGATACGCAGTATTTT

V gene: TRBV19
clone size: few
J gene: TRBJ1-6
D gene: TRBD1
CDR3 protein: CASCLAGGTYNSPLHF
CDR3 DNA: TGTGCCAGCTGCCTGGCAGGGGGGACCTATAATTCACCCCTCCACTTT

V gene: TRBV5-1
clone size: -
J gene: TRBJ1-1
D gene: -
CDR3 protein: CASSLTSQNYAEAFF
CDR3 DNA: TGCGCCAGCAGCTTGACTTCGCAAAACTACGCGGAAGCTTTCTTT

V gene: TRBV4-2
clone size: -
J gene: TRBJ2-7
D gene: TRBD2
CDR3 protein: CASSHRRTRESYEQYF
CDR3 DNA: TGTGCCAGCAGCCATCGCCGGACTAGAGAATCCTACGAGCAGTACTTC

V gene: TRBV5-1
clone size: -
J gene: TRBJ1-3
D gene: TRBD1
CDR3 protein: CASSGDLTGGGNTIYF
CDR3 DNA: TGCGCCAGCAGCGGGGACTTGACAGGGGGAGGAAACACCATATATTTT

V gene: TRBV7-9
clone size: -
J gene: TRBJ1-4
D gene: TRBD1
CDR3 protein: CSSSLSRGRNEKLFF
CDR3 DNA: TGTTCCAGCAGCTTATCTAGGGGGCGTAATGAAAAACTGTTTTTT

V gene: TRBV5-6
clone size: -
J gene: TRBJ2-3
D gene: -
CDR3 protein: CASSLDRGDTQYF
CDR3 DNA: TGTGCCAGCAGCTTGGACCGGGGAGATACGCAGTATTTT

V gene: TRBV6-5
clone size: -
J gene: TRBJ2-7
D gene: -
CDR3 protein: CASSYSQEGREQYF
CDR3 DNA: TGTGCCAGCAGTTACTCCCAGGAGGGTAGGGAGCAGTACTTC